This T cell receptor beta chain was obtained from a study of T cells in Graves' hyperthyroidism and ophthalmopathy. This clonotype was counted ten times or more. What it binds is unknown. On the basis of clinical symptoms, serum thyroxine and TRAb, thyroid ultrasound and orbital computed tomography, diagnoses were made. PBMCs were sourced from 9 to 10 ml fresh peripheral blood. Whole-study findings and limits: Most thyroid clonotypes with frequency above 0.001 were detected in blood. Separation of ophthalmopathy from stable hyperthyroidism was achieved by a 13 V-J model.

The V gene lost 3 bases and the J gene lost 1 base, with 13 bases spanning the gap. CDR1 is WSHSY and CDR2 is SAAADI in the germline V gene. There are 15 residues in the CDR3. Using RNA transcripts as the source, TCR beta CDR3 regions were amplified. HTBI primers drove first-round RT-PCR of the TCR CDR3. TCRdb ran MiXCR on the multiplex PCR reads and lists one entry per CDR3 protein. The sample includes roughly 750,000 distinct CDR3 sequences, about 15% seen only once; the top ten take approximately 8.4%. The sequenced sample consisted of blood. The genes are TRBV10-2 and TRBJ2-7; a weak D match, TRBD1 (7 bases). The receptor was isolated from a young man with Graves' hyperthyroidism. DNA of the CDR3: TGCGCCAGCAGTGATCGGAGGGGGCAGTCCTACGAGCAGTACTTC. It yields the protein CASSDRRGQSYEQYF.